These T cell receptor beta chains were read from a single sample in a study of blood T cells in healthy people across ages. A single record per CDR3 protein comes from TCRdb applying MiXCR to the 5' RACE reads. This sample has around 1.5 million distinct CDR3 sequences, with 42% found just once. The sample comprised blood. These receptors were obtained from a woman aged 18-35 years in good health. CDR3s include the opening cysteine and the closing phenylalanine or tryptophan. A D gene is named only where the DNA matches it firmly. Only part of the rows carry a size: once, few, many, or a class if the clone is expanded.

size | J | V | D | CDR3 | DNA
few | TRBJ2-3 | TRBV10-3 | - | CAIRARGTDTQYF | TGTGCCATCAGGGCGCGGGGCACAGATACGCAGTATTTT
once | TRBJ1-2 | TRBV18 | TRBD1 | CASSQDRGYGGYTF | TGTGCCAGCTCACAAGACAGGGGCTACGGTGGCTACACCTTC
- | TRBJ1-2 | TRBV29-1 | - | CSVERPNYGYTF | TGCAGCGTTGAAAGACCTAACTATGGCTACACCTTC
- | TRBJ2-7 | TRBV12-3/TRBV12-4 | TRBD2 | CASRQTSGGTYNEQYF | TGTGCCAGCAGGCAGACTAGCGGGGGTACCTACAATGAGCAGTACTTC
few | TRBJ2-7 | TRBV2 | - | CASSRGLVGGEQYF | TGTGCCAGCAGTCGCGGACTGGTTGGGGGAGAGCAGTACTTC
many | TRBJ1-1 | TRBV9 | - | CASSVGRNTEAFF | TGTGCCAGCAGCGTAGGACGGAACACTGAAGCTTTCTTT
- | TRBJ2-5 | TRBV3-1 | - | CASSRTPETQYF | TGTGCTAGCAGCCGGACACCGGAGACCCAGTACTTC
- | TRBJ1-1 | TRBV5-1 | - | CASTEDLNTEAFF | TGCGCCAGCACCGAGGACCTGAACACTGAAGCTTTCTTT
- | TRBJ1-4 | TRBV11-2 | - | CASSLSTLLNEKLFF | TGTGCCAGCAGCTTATCGACCTTATTAAATGAAAAACTGTTTTTT
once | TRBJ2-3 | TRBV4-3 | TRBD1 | CASSPQDRARDTQYF | TGCGCCAGCAGCCCACAAGACAGGGCCCGAGATACGCAGTATTTT
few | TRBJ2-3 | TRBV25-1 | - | CASIGTGAYTDTQYF | TGTGCCAGCATTGGTACGGGGGCCTACACAGATACGCAGTATTTT
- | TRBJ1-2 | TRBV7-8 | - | CASSVTGNLGGYTF | TGTGCCAGCAGCGTTACAGGGAATTTAGGGGGCTACACCTTC
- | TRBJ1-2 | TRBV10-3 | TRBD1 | CAIRREGAPGYTF | TGTGCCATCAGGAGGGAGGGGGCTCCTGGCTACACCTTC
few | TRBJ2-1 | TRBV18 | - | CASSPGTPSSYNEQFF | TGTGCCAGCTCACCAGGGACACCGAGCTCCTACAATGAGCAGTTCTTC
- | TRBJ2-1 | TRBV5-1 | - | CASSLWGSSYNEQFF | TGCGCCAGCAGCTTGTGGGGGAGCAGTTACAATGAGCAGTTCTTC
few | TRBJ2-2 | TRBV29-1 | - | CSVTQGAGELFF | TGCAGCGTGACACAGGGTGCCGGGGAGCTGTTTTTT
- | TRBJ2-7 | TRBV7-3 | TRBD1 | CASSPGTGIDEQYF | TGTGCCAGCAGCCCCGGGACAGGGATCGACGAGCAGTACTTC
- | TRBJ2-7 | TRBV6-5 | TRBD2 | CASSYSKLAGPYEQYF | TGTGCCAGCAGTTACTCGAAACTAGCGGGACCGTACGAGCAGTACTTC
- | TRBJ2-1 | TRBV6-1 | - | CAGTTSSYNEQFF | TGTGCCGGGACCACGAGCTCCTACAATGAGCAGTTCTTC
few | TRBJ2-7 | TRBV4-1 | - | CASSQDQASSHYEQYF | TGCGCCAGCAGCCAAGATCAAGCCTCGTCACATTACGAGCAGTACTTC
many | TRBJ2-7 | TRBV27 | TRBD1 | CASSFGQGNEQYF | TGTGCCAGCAGTTTCGGACAGGGAAACGAGCAGTACTTC
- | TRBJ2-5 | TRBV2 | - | CATAARSSEETQYF | TGTGCCACCGCTGCGCGGAGTTCGGAAGAGACCCAGTACTTC
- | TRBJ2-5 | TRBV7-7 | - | CASSFLAGAKETQYF | TGTGCCAGCAGCTTTTTGGCGGGGGCTAAAGAGACCCAGTACTTC
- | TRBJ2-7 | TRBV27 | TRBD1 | CASSYGDRGDEQYF | TGTGCCAGCAGTTATGGGGACAGGGGAGACGAGCAGTACTTC
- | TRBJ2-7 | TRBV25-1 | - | CASSERGTAYEQYF | TGTGCCAGCAGTGAAAGGGGGACGGCCTACGAGCAGTACTTC
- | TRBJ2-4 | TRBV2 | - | CASSSRGPAKNIQYF | TGTGCCAGCAGTTCTCGGGGGCCTGCCAAAAACATTCAGTACTTC
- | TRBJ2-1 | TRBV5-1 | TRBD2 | CASRFRLAGGLNEQFF | TGCGCCAGCCGCTTTCGACTAGCGGGAGGGCTAAATGAGCAGTTCTTC
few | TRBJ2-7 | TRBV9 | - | CASSPGGGLSYEQYF | TGTGCCAGCAGCCCAGGGGGGGGCCTCTCCTACGAGCAGTACTTC
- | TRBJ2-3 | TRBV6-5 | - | CASRSPSDTQYF | TGTGCCAGCAGATCCCCATCAGATACGCAGTATTTT
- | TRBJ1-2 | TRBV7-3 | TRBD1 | CASSSTPGQVLMGDGYTF | TGTGCCAGCAGCTCAACACCGGGACAGGTTCTTATGGGGGACGGCTACACCTTC
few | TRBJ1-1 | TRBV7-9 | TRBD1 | CASSLRSHPDRGAEAFF | TGTGCCAGCAGCTTAAGAAGCCACCCCGACAGGGGAGCTGAAGCTTTCTTT
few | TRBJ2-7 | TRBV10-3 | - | CAISEGGVGEQYF | TGTGCCATCAGCGAAGGGGGGGTCGGGGAGCAGTACTTC
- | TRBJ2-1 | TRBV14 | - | CASSQGLIFRQFF | TGTGCCAGCAGCCAAGGCCTAATCTTTCGGCAGTTCTTC
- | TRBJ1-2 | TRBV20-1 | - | CSANPRLNYGYTF | TGCAGTGCTAATCCCCGGCTTAACTATGGCTACACCTTC
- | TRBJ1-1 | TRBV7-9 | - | CASSLELIGTEAFF | TGTGCCAGCAGCTTAGAATTGATCGGCACTGAAGCTTTCTTT
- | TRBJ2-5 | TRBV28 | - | CASSRASAQETQYF | TGTGCCAGCAGCCGGGCATCGGCGCAAGAGACCCAGTACTTC
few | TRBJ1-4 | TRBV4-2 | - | CASTPWAGINEKLFF | TGTGCCAGCACCCCCTGGGCTGGGATTAATGAAAAACTGTTTTTT
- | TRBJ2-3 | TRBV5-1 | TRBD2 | CASSLRAGGPPDTQYF | TGCGCCAGCAGCTTGAGGGCGGGGGGGCCTCCAGATACGCAGTATTTT
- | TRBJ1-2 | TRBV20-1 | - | CSASSQSAGYTF | TGCAGTGCTAGTTCTCAATCCGCGGGCTACACCTTC
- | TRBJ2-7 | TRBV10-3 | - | CAISDAHSGPYEQYF | TGTGCCATCAGTGACGCCCATAGTGGCCCCTACGAGCAGTACTTC
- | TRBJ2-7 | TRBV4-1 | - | CASSQGGVGYYNEQYF | TGCGCCAGCAGCCAAGGAGGGGTGGGCTACTACAATGAGCAGTACTTC
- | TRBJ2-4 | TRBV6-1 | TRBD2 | CASSDLGGQYF | TGTGCCAGCAGTGATCTCGGGGGGCAGTACTTC
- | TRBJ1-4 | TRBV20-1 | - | CSASRGRGVNEKLFF | TGCAGTGCTTCTCGGGGGAGGGGGGTTAATGAAAAACTGTTTTTT
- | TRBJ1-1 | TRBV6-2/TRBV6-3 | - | CASSYTVGRDTEAFF | TGTGCCAGCAGTTACACGGTCGGACGGGACACTGAAGCTTTCTTT
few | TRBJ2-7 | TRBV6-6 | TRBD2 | CASRTPPGLADPYEQYF | TGTGCCAGCAGGACTCCTCCGGGACTAGCGGATCCCTACGAGCAGTACTTC
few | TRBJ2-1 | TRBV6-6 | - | CASSVALHPDNEQFF | TGTGCCAGCAGCGTCGCTCTCCACCCAGACAATGAGCAGTTCTTC
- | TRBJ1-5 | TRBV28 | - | CASSLKGGSNQPQHF | TGTGCCAGCAGTTTAAAGGGGGGTAGCAATCAGCCCCAGCATTTT
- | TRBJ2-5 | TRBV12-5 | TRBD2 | CASGFQRGECNEQYF | TGTGCTAGTGGTTTCCAGCGGGGGGAATGCAATGAGCAGTACTTC
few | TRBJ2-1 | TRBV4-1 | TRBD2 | CASSQDPGTSGREQFF | TGCGCCAGCAGCCAAGACCCCGGGACTAGCGGACGGGAGCAGTTCTTC
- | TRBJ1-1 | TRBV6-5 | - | CASSYSSIQGGTEAFF | TGTGCCAGCAGTTACTCGAGTATTCAGGGTGGCACTGAAGCTTTCTTT
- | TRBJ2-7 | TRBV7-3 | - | CAGGPYNEQYF | TGCGCCGGGGGGCCTTACAATGAGCAGTACTTC
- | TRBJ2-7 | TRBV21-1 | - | CASSKRWPYYEQYF | TGTGCCAGCAGCAAAAGGTGGCCTTACTACGAGCAGTACTTC
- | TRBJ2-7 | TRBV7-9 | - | CASTKDPRNYEQYF | TGTGCCAGCACCAAAGACCCCCGAAACTACGAGCAGTACTTC
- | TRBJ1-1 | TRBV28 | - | CASEMNTEAFF | TGTGCCAGTGAGATGAACACTGAAGCTTTCTTT